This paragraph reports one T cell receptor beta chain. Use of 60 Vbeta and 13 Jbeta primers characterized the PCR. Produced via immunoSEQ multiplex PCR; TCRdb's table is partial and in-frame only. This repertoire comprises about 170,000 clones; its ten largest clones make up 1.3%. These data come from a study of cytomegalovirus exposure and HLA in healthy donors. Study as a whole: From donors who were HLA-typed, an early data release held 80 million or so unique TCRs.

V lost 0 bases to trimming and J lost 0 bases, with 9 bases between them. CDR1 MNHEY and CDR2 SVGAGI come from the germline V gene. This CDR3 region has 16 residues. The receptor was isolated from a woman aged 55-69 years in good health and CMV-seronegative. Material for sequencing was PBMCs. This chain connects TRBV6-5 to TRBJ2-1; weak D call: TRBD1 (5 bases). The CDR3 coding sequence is TGTGCCAGCAGTTACTCGGGGCCAAGCTCCTACAATGAGCAGTTCTTC. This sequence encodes CASSYSGPSSYNEQFF.